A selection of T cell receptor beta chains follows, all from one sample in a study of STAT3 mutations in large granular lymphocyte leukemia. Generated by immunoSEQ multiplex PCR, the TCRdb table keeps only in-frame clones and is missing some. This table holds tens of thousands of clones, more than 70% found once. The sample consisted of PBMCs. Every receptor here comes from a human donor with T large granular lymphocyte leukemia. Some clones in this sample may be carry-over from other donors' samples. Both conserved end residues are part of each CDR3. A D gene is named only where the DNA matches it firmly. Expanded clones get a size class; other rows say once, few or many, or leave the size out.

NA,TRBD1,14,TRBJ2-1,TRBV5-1,TGCGCCAGCAGCCTGCCGGACAGGGCCAATGAGCAGTTCTTC,CASSLPDRANEQFF
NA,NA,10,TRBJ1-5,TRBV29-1,TGCAGCGTTGAATGGATGCCCCAGCATTTT,CSVEWMPQHF
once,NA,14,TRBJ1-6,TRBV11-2,TGTGCCAGCAGGCACCGGGCGAATAATTCACCCCTCCACTTT,CASRHRANNSPLHF
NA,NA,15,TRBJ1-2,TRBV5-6,TGTGCCAGCAGCTTGGCCGCCAGATCGGACTATGGCTACACCTTC,CASSLAARSDYGYTF
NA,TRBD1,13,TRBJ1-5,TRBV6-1,TGTGCCAGTACCGACAGGGTAGGGCAGCCCCAGCATTTT,CASTDRVGQPQHF
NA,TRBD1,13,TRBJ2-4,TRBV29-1,TGCAGCGTGGGACAGGGGGACCAAAACATTCAGTACTTC,CSVGQGDQNIQYF
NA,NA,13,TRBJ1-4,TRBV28,TGTGCCAGCAGTTGGACAGTGGGTGAAAAACTGTTTTTT,CASSWTVGEKLFF
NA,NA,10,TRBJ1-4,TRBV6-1,TGTGCCAGCAGTGAGGGAAAACTGTTTTTT,CASSEGKLFF
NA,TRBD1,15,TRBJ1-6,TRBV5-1,TGCGCCAGCAGCACCGGGACAGGGGAAAATTCACCCCTCCACTTT,CASSTGTGENSPLHF
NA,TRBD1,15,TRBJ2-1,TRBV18,TGTGCCAGCTCACCGGGACAGGGTACGGACAATGAGCAGTTCTTC,CASSPGQGTDNEQFF
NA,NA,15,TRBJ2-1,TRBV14,TGTGCCAGCAGCCAAGTGGACGGTATCTACAATGAGCAGTTCTTC,CASSQVDGIYNEQFF
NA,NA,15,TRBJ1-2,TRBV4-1,TGCGCCAGCAGCCAAGATCTTCGGTCCTACTATGGCTACACCTTC,CASSQDLRSYYGYTF
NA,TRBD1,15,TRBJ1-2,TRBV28,TGTGCCAGCAGTATAGGAGGGGGCTCATTCTATGGCTACACCTTC,CASSIGGGSFYGYTF
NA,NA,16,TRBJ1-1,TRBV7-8,TGTGCCAGCAGCTTAAAGGGGGGGAATGTGAACACTGAAGCTTTCTTT,CASSLKGGNVNTEAFF
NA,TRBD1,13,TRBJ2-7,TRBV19,TGTGCCAGTGGGCCGGGACAGCAATACGAGCAGTACTTC,CASGPGQQYEQYF
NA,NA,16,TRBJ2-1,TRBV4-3,TGCGCCAGCAGCCAAGTAGTACACCGGCCCTACAATGAGCAGTTCTTC,CASSQVVHRPYNEQFF
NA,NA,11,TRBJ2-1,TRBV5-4,TGTGCCGGTGGACAGAACAATGAGCAGTTCTTC,CAGGQNNEQFF
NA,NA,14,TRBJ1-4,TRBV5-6,TGTGCCAGCGGGCTACTGTCAACTAATGAAAAACTGTTTTTT,CASGLLSTNEKLFF
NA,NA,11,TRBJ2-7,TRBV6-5,TGTGCCAGCGGGAGCGGGTCGGAGCAGTACTTC,CASGSGSEQYF
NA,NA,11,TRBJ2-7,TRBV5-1,TGCGCCAGCAGCCCAGGATACGAGCAGTACTTC,CASSPGYEQYF
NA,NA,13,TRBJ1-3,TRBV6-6,TGTGCCAGCAAATGGGGTTCTGGAAACACCATATATTTT,CASKWGSGNTIYF
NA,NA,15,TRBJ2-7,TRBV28,TGTGCCAGCAGTTTGGATACTTCGCTCTCCTACGAGCAGTACTTC,CASSLDTSLSYEQYF
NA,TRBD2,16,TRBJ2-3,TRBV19,TGTGCCAGTGTGAGTCGGCTAGCGGGGTCGGCAGATACGCAGTATTTT,CASVSRLAGSADTQYF
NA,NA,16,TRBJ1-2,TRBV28,TGTGCCAGCAGCCCGCACGGGGCAGGGGAGAACTATGGCTACACCTTC,CASSPHGAGENYGYTF
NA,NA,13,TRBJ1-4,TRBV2,TGTGCCAGCAGTGACCAGGGAGGTGAAAAACTGTTTTTT,CASSDQGGEKLFF
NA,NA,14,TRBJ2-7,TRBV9,TGTGCCAGCAGCGTAGACCAGGGCCCGCGGACGCAGTACTTC,CASSVDQGPRTQYF
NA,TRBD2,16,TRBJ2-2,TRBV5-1,TGCGCCAGCAGCTTGGCCGGCGGGGGGGGCACCGGGGAGCTGTTTTTT,CASSLAGGGGTGELFF
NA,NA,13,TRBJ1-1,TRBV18,TGTGCCAGCTCCCCACTTACCCTTCATGAAGCTTTCTTT,CASSPLTLHEAFF
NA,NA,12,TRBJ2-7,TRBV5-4,TGTGCCAGCAGGTCTTCGGGGCACGAGCAGTACTTC,CASRSSGHEQYF
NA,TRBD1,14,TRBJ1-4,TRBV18,TGTGCCAGCTATGTCGGGACAGGCCCCGAAAAACTGTTTTTT,CASYVGTGPEKLFF
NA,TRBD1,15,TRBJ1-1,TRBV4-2,TGTGCCAGCAGCCAATCGGACAGGGACGACACTGAAGCTTTCTTT,CASSQSDRDDTEAFF
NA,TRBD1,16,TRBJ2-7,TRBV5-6,TGTGCCAGCAGCTTCCAGGACAGGGATATCCTCTACGAGCAGTACTTC,CASSFQDRDILYEQYF
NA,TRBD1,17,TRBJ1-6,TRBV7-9,TGTGCCAGCAGCTTAGCGGCGATGGACAGGGGAAATTCACCCCTCCACTTT,CASSLAAMDRGNSPLHF
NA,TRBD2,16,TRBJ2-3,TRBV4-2,TGTGCCAGCAGGGGGAGGTTTAGCGGGGGCACAGATACGCAGTATTTT,CASRGRFSGGTDTQYF
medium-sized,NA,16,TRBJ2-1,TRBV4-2,TGTGCCAGCAGCCAAGGGGTTGAGGGAGCCTACAATGAGCAGTTCTTC,CASSQGVEGAYNEQFF
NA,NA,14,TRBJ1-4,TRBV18,TGTGCCAGCTCACCCTGGCGGGGCGAGGAAAAACTGTTTTTT,CASSPWRGEEKLFF
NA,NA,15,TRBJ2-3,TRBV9,TGTGCCAGCAGCGCCGACAGGGGAGGGGCAGATACGCAGTATTTT,CASSADRGGADTQYF
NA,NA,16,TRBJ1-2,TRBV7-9,TGTGCCAGCAGCTTAAGAGGCAGCTTACATAACTATGGCTACACCTTC,CASSLRGSLHNYGYTF
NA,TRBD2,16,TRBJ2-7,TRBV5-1,TGCGCCAGCAGCAGGGGGACTAGCGGGGTCTCCTACGAGCAGTACTTC,CASSRGTSGVSYEQYF
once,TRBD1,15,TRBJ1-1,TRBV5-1,TGCGCCAGCAGCCTGGGACAGGGGATGAACACTGAAGCTTTCTTT,CASSLGQGMNTEAFF
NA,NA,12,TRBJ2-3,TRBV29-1,TGCAGCGTGTTCCTTTACACAGATACGCAGTATTTT,CSVFLYTDTQYF